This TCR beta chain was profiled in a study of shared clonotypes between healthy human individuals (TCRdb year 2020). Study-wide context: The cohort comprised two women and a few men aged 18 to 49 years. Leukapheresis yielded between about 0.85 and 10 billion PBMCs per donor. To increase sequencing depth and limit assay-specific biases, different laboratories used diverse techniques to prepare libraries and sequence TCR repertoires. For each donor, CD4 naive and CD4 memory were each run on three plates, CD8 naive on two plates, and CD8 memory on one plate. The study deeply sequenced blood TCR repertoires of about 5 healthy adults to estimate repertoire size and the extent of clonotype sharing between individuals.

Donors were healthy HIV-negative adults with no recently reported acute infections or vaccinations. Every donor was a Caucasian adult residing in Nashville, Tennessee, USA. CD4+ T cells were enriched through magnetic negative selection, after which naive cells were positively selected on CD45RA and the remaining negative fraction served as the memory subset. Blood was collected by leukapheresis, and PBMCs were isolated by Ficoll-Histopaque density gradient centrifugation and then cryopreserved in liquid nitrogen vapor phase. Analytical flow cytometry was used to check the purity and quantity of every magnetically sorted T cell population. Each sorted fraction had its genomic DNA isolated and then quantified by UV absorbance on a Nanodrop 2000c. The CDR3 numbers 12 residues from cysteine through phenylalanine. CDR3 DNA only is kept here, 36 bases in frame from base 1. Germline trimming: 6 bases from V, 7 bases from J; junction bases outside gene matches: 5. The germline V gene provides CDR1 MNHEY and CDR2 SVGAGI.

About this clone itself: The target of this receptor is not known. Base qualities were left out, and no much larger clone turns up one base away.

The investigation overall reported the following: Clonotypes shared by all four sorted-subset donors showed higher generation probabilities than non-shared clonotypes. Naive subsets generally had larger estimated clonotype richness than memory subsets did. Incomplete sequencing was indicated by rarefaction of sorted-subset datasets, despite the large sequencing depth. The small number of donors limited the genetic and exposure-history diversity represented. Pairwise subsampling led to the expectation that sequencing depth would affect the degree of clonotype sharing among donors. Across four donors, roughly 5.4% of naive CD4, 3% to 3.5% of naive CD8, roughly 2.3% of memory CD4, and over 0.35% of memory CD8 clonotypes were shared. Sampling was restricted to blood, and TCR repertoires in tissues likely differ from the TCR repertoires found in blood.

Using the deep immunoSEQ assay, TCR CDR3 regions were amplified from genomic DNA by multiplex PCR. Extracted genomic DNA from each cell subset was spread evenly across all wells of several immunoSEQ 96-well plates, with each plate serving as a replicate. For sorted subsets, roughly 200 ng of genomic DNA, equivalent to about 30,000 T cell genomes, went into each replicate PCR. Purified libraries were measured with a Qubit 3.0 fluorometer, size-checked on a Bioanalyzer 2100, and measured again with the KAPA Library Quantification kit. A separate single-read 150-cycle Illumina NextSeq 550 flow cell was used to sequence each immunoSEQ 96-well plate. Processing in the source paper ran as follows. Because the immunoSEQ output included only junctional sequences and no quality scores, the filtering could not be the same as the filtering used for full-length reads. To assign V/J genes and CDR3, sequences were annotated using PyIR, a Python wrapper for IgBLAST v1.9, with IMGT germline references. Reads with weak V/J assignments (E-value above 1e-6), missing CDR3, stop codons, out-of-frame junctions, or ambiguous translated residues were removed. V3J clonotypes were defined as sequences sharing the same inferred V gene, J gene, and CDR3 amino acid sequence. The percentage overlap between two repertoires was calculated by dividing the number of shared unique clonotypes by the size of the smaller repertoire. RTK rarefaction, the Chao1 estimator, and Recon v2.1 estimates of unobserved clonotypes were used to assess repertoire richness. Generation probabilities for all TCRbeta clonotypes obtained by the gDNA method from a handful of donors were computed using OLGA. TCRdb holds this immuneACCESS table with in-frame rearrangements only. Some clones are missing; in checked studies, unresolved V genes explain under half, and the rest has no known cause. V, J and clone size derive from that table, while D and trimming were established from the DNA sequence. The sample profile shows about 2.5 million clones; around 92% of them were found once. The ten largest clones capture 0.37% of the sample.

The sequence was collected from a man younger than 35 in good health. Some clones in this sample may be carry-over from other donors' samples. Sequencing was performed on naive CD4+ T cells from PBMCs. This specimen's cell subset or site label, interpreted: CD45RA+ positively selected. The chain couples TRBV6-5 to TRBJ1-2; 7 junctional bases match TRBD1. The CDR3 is CASSPGGFGYTF. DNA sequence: TGTGCCAGCAGCCCAGGGGGGTTTGGCTACACCTTC.